Listed below are T cell receptor beta chains from one sample, sequenced in a study of shared clonotypes between healthy human individuals. Clones were sequenced by immunoSEQ multiplex PCR, and TCRdb holds only the in-frame ones, with some missing. The data hold fewer than 1.4 million clones, with approximately 80% observed a single time. Sequenced sample: memory CD4+ T cells from PBMCs. The receptors were sampled from a man aged 18 to 29 in good health. Some clones in this sample may be carry-over from other donors' samples. CDR3s include the opening cysteine and the closing phenylalanine or tryptophan. The D gene is left open where the match is weak. Rows give clone size only sometimes, using once, few, many, or a class for an expanded clone.

clone size,D gene,V gene,J gene,CDR3 DNA,CDR3 protein
NA,TRBD1,TRBV30,TRBJ1-2,TGTGCCTGGAGTGGGCCGGGACAGCTCTATGGCTACACCTTC,CAWSGPGQLYGYTF
NA,TRBD2,TRBV5-1,TRBJ2-3,TGCGCCAGCGGGACTAGCGGGAGCTCTAGCACAGATACGCAGTATTTT,CASGTSGSSSTDTQYF
NA,NA,TRBV4-1,TRBJ2-5,TGCGCCAGCAGCCAAGGCTTGGGGGAGACCCAGTACTTC,CASSQGLGETQYF
NA,NA,TRBV28,TRBJ2-7,TGTGCCAGCAGTTTACACGGGGGGCGTTTATTAAACTACGAGCAGTACTTC,CASSLHGGRLLNYEQYF
NA,TRBD1,TRBV2,TRBJ1-5,TGTGCCAGCAACCAACAGGGGTCCTCCCAGCCCCAGCATTTT,CASNQQGSSQPQHF
NA,NA,TRBV11-3,TRBJ2-2,TGTGCCAGCAGTTCCAGAGGCGGTTTCGGGGAGCTGTTTTTT,CASSSRGGFGELFF
NA,TRBD2,TRBV4-1,TRBJ2-7,TGCGCCAGCAGCCCCCGGGGGACTAGCGGTTCCTACGAGCAGTACTTC,CASSPRGTSGSYEQYF
NA,TRBD1,TRBV5-5,TRBJ1-5,TGTGCCAGCAGGCTGGACAGGGCGAACAATCAGCCCCAGCATTTT,CASRLDRANNQPQHF
NA,NA,TRBV2,TRBJ1-1,TGTGCCAGCAGGGACTCAGCAAGAGTGGGTGAAGCTTTCTTT,CASRDSARVGEAFF
NA,NA,TRBV13,TRBJ2-5,TGTGCCAGCAGCCCGTGGGCGGGAGAGACCCAGTACTTC,CASSPWAGETQYF
NA,TRBD2,TRBV28,TRBJ2-5,TGTGCCAGCACTTCGCTAGCGGGAGGGAAGGAGACCCAGTACTTC,CASTSLAGGKETQYF
NA,NA,TRBV29-1,TRBJ2-5,TGCAGCGTTGTCCCAGGGGAGAAGACCCAGTACTTC,CSVVPGEKTQYF
NA,NA,TRBV5-5,TRBJ2-7,TGTGCCAGCGGCCCCCCCGGAATCGGCTACGAGCAGTACTTC,CASGPPGIGYEQYF
NA,TRBD1,TRBV7-3,TRBJ2-1,TGTGCCAGCAGCTTTGACAGGGGGAGTAATGAGCAGTTCTTC,CASSFDRGSNEQFF
NA,TRBD2,TRBV28,TRBJ2-3,TGTGCCAGCAGTACCCTAGCGGGAGGACGACTAGGGGATACGCAGTATTTT,CASSTLAGGRLGDTQYF
few,TRBD2,TRBV9,TRBJ2-3,TGTGCCAGCAGCGTAGGAGTGGGAGGGCGCACAGATACGCAGTATTTT,CASSVGVGGRTDTQYF
NA,NA,TRBV5-5,TRBJ2-7,TGTGCCAGCAGCTTGGCCGCAGGGGAGTACTTC,CASSLAAGEYF
NA,NA,TRBV2,TRBJ2-7,TGTGCCAGCAGTGATTTGCTCCTCTCCTACGAGCAGTACTTC,CASSDLLLSYEQYF
NA,NA,TRBV28,TRBJ2-3,TGTGCCAGCAGAGCCGCCGCCCGAGGAGCGCAGTATTTT,CASRAAARGAQYF
NA,TRBD1,TRBV5-1,TRBJ2-7,TGCGCCAGCAGCCCCTCCCCGGGACAGGGCTACGAGCAGTACTTC,CASSPSPGQGYEQYF
NA,NA,TRBV5-1,TRBJ1-1,TGCGCCAGCAGCTTGGTTCCAGGGGTGGACACTGAAGCTTTCTTT,CASSLVPGVDTEAFF
few,NA,TRBV29-1,TRBJ2-2,TGCAGCGTTTTAGGGGGGACGAACACCGGGGAGCTGTTTTTT,CSVLGGTNTGELFF